This T cell receptor beta chain was sequenced during a study of OX40 agonist ivuxolimab in advanced cancers. V lost 4 bases and J 5 bases, leaving 7 bases between the germline ends. Germline assignment: CDR1 MGHRA and CDR2 YSYEKL. The CDR3 loop spans 12 amino acids. Of note for this clone: Its antigen is as yet unknown.

TCRdb's copy holds only in-frame clones and misses some; the assay was immunoSEQ multiplex PCR. The sample consists of 55,000 to 70,000 clones, about 85% of them appearing once. Findings and limits, study-wide: Mean expanded clone counts were higher in CD8+ than CD4+ T cells. The study did not work out the antigen specificity of the expanded peripheral T cells.

The origin of this receptor is an adult with an advanced solid tumor such as melanoma, head and neck, liver or kidney cancer. The genes are TRBV4-1 and TRBJ2-3; D gene unclear. The specimen was CD4+ or CD8+ T cells sorted from blood, collected in a trial of the OX40 agonist ivuxolimab. CDR3 loop: CASSPSRDTQYF. The CDR3 DNA follows: TGCGCCAGCAGCCCCTCTCGAGATACGCAGTATTTT.